This T cell receptor (beta chain) was recorded in a study of cytomegalovirus exposure and HLA in healthy donors. Overall study findings and caveats: High specificity and sensitivity for cytomegalovirus status were reported for the classifier. Earlier analysis yielded a pattern in which most TCR beta V segments were productive about 90% or about 30% of the time.

The PCR used 60 Vbeta and 13 Jbeta primers. Source study methods: Counted up in a later analysis, unique TCR beta chains came to about 83 million, with roughly 11 million shared. Sequenced by immunoSEQ multiplex PCR; TCRdb stores in-frame clones only, minus some. V and J calls and clone size are copied from that table; D and trimming were computed from the DNA. The repertoire holds fewer than 250,000 clones, roughly four fifths seen once, with over 1.1% in the top ten. Of note for this clone: Its antigen is not known.

The CDR3 sequence is 17 residues long. Germline CDR1 is SGHRS and CDR2 is YFSETQ. Trimming cost V 0 bases and J 10 bases, with 20 bases left between them. The source is a girl aged 10 to 17 in good health and CMV-seronegative. The sample taken for sequencing was PBMCs. The genes are TRBV5-1 and TRBJ1-6; TRBD1 might be the D (6 bases). The CDR3 DNA reads as TGCGCCAGCAGCTTGGCCGAATCAGGGGATTGGCGATCACCCCTCCACTTT. This sequence encodes CASSLAESGDWRSPLHF.